The rows below give T cell receptor beta chains drawn from one sample of a study of blood T cell repertoires in COVID-19. This table comes from immunoSEQ multiplex PCR, and its TCRdb copy is limited to in-frame clones, with some not included. This sample carries about 360,000 clones, around 84% of them seen once, and the ten largest clones take over 2.5%. Sequenced: peripheral blood. The source of these receptors is a human donor in a cohort sampled during active COVID-19. Each CDR3 is given with its conserved first and last residue. Each record gives: J gene, V gene, CDR3 length, CDR3 protein.

j_gene: TRBJ2-3; v_gene: TRBV30; len: 16; CDR3aa: CAWSVPTSASTDTQYF
j_gene: TRBJ1-2; v_gene: TRBV19; len: 14; CDR3aa: CASSIPGQIYGYTF
j_gene: TRBJ1-2; v_gene: TRBV5-1; len: 14; CDR3aa: CASSTDRGSGGYTF
j_gene: TRBJ1-5; v_gene: TRBV7-8; len: 15; CDR3aa: CASSYVATSGQPQHF
j_gene: TRBJ1-3; v_gene: TRBV2; len: 13; CDR3aa: CASRTGAGNTIYF
j_gene: TRBJ2-7; v_gene: TRBV6-5; len: 15; CDR3aa: CASFLGPSGVGEQYF
j_gene: TRBJ1-5; v_gene: TRBV10-2; len: 13; CDR3aa: CASSNSRNQPQHF
j_gene: TRBJ1-6; v_gene: TRBV7-9; len: 14; CDR3aa: CASSLSRSSSPLHF
j_gene: TRBJ2-7; v_gene: TRBV7-9; len: 13; CDR3aa: CASSLGSGYEQYF
j_gene: TRBJ2-5; v_gene: TRBV10-3; len: 17; CDR3aa: CAIGKTSGIVEQETQYF
j_gene: TRBJ2-1; v_gene: TRBV3-1/TRBV3-2; len: 13; CDR3aa: CASSWGLNNEQFF
j_gene: TRBJ1-1; v_gene: TRBV7-3; len: 20; CDR3aa: CASSLKSPSDSGLVNTEAFF
j_gene: TRBJ2-3; v_gene: TRBV7-9; len: 15; CDR3aa: CASSDSGGITDTQYF
j_gene: TRBJ1-3; v_gene: TRBV11-2; len: 15; CDR3aa: CASSSQDYSGNTIYF
j_gene: TRBJ2-1; v_gene: TRBV12-5; len: 14; CDR3aa: CASGPSGAHNEQFF
j_gene: TRBJ2-1; v_gene: TRBV12-3/TRBV12-4; len: 12; CDR3aa: CASSLEPRAQFF
j_gene: TRBJ1-6; v_gene: TRBV9; len: 16; CDR3aa: CASSVGAGGPNSPLHF
j_gene: TRBJ1-5; v_gene: TRBV30; len: 16; CDR3aa: CAAKDRRQGMGQPQHF
j_gene: TRBJ2-5; v_gene: TRBV30; len: 15; CDR3aa: CAWSVGGANQETQYF
j_gene: TRBJ1-5; v_gene: TRBV10-1; len: 13; CDR3aa: CASSAATDQPQHF
j_gene: TRBJ2-7; v_gene: TRBV5-1; len: 16; CDR3aa: CASSPANLGSDYEQYF
j_gene: TRBJ1-5; v_gene: TRBV11-2; len: 13; CDR3aa: CASSTPARGPQHF
j_gene: TRBJ1-6; v_gene: TRBV10-3; len: 15; CDR3aa: CAISKGDRVGSPLHF
j_gene: TRBJ2-1; v_gene: TRBV2; len: 13; CDR3aa: CASSADSNNEQFF
j_gene: TRBJ2-7; v_gene: TRBV2; len: 15; CDR3aa: CASSEGQGDSYEQYF
j_gene: TRBJ2-1; v_gene: TRBV3-1/TRBV3-2; len: 14; CDR3aa: CASQTSGKGSEQFF